These 3 T cell receptor beta chains were all obtained from the same sample, sequenced in a study of HIV-infected patients and healthy controls. cDNA was made from 500 ng RNA using alpha and beta constant primers. Using multiplexing indices, alpha and beta chain libraries were generated apart by chain-specific third strand synthesis. TCRdb itself ran the 5' RACE reads through MiXCR, one entry per CDR3 protein. The table includes around 19,000 distinct CDR3 sequences, almost 9% detected once. The repertoire came from unfractionated whole blood and reflected all unsorted peripheral T cells. The sample taken for sequencing was blood. The receptors derive from an adult in good health.

This clonotype has a count of ten or more. This chain uses TRBV6-1 with TRBJ2-1, with 10 positions matching TRBD1. Trimming cost V 6 bases and J 9 bases; bases outside gene matches: 5. This CDR3 has 13 residues. Looked up from germline, CDR1 is MNHNS and CDR2 is SASEGT. The CDR3 DNA is TGTGCCAGCAGGGACAGGGGGTTTGGTGAGCAGTTCTTC. It is translated as CASRDRGFGEQFF.

At least ten counts were recorded for this clonotype. The rearrangement joins TRBV28 to TRBJ2-2; D not certain. The CDR3 covers 13 residues. V lost 1 base and J 10 bases, leaving 10 bases between the germline ends. Germline CDR1 is MDHEN and CDR2 is SYDVKM. The CDR3 is CASSLSYSAELFF. In nucleotides, the CDR3 is TGTGCCAGCAGTTTATCCTACTCAGCGGAGCTGTTTTTT.

Ten or more counts support this clonotype. The chain recombines TRBV20-1 with TRBJ1-5; 9 bases agree with TRBD1. Unmatched junction bases numbered 2, after V lost 4 bases and J lost 4 bases. The CDR3 is 13 amino acids. Germline V gene lookup returns CDR1 DFQATT and CDR2 SNEGSKA (reference sequence). The CDR3 nucleotides read TGCAGTGCTAATGACAGGGGGAATCAGCCCCAGCATTTT. It yields the protein CSANDRGNQPQHF.